This T cell receptor beta chain is drawn from a study of graft-versus-host responses after intestinal transplantation. V lost 3 bases, J lost 2 bases, and 8 bases lay in between. The CDR3 spans 13 residues. From germline, CDR1 is MNHNS and CDR2 SASEGT. By share of the sample, this clone is medium-sized. Investigators plated approximately 200,000 CFSE-labeled responder cells together with approximately 200,000 irradiated stimulator cells labeled with violet dye. Generated by immunoSEQ multiplex PCR, the TCRdb table keeps only in-frame clones and is missing some. The data contain around 14,000 clones, 25% to 40% of them singletons.

This sequence joins TRBV6-1 and TRBJ2-7; no firm D call. The TCR originated in a human patient who received an intestinal transplant. This material consisted of alloreactive CD4+ T cells from a mixed lymphocyte reaction culture, taken before intestinal transplant. Subset given: CFSE-low proliferating T cells sorted from roughly six-day pre-transplant mixed lymphocyte reaction (GvH or HvG direction). The CDR3 is CASSDRITYEQYF. The CDR3 DNA sequence: TGTGCCAGCAGTGACCGGATTACCTACGAGCAGTACTTC.